This T cell receptor beta chain was captured by sequencing in a study of CD8+ T cells in alopecia areata. It was cDNA, reverse transcribed from extracted RNA, that served as the sequencing template. Generated by immunoSEQ multiplex PCR, the TCRdb table keeps only in-frame clones and is missing some. The table records roughly 150,000 clones, around 62% of them present only once. About this clone: Antigen: not known.

Study findings and constraints: Clonality was higher in lesional than normal scalp, especially in alopecia totalis/universalis.

Material: CD8+ T cells sorted from blood. This clonotype was obtained from a human donor in good health.

The CDR3 region is CASSAGGNTEAFF. The CDR3 DNA reads as TGTGCCAGCAGCGCCGGGGGGAACACTGAAGCTTTCTTT. The V gene is TRBV25-1, the J gene TRBJ1-1, with TRBD1 as a possible D gene (5 bases). Per the germline V gene, CDR1 is MGHDK and CDR2 is SYGVNS. Trimming pared 6 bases from V and 1 base from J, leaving 9 bases between. This CDR3 is 13 amino acids long.